The 8 T cell receptor beta chains below all came from one sample that was sequenced in a study of blood T cells in healthy people across ages. A sample-barcoded 5' primer and a J-beta primer mix were used in a second PCR of roughly 7 to 11 cycles. MiXCR, run by TCRdb on the 5' RACE reads, gives a single entry per CDR3 protein. The sample contains over 950,000 distinct CDR3 sequences, roughly 47% of which appear only once. Sequenced material: blood. These receptors all stem from a woman aged 55-75 years in good health.

The chain carries TRBV5-1 and TRBJ1-2; 10 positions match TRBD1. Germline V gene lookup returns CDR1 SGHRS and CDR2 YFSETQ. Germline trimming cut 1 base from V and 3 bases from J; bases unmatched to any gene: 6. The CDR3 spans 16 residues. The CDR3 DNA reads as TGCGCCAGCAGCTTGACCGGGACAGGGGATGACTATGGCTACACCTTC. It codes for CASSLTGTGDDYGYTF.

V is TRBV20-1 and J is TRBJ1-1; possibly TRBD1 for D (6 bases). Deletions cut 5 bases from V and 6 bases from J, with 22 bases between. Germline CDR1 is DFQATT and CDR2 is SNEGSKA (reference sequence). The CDR3 length is 15 residues. CDR3 bases: TGCAGTGCTCCCCCGCCGGGGGCGCTTATCTCTGAAGCTTTCTTT. Protein sequence: CSAPPPGALISEAFF.

This clonotype was picked up one time. This chain's CDR3 is CASSEPGQGEYGYTF. The CDR3 DNA is TGTGCCAGCAGTGAACCGGGACAGGGTGAATATGGCTACACCTTC. The chain couples TRBV6-1 to TRBJ1-2, with 9 bases lining up with TRBD1. This CDR3 has 15 residues. Germline V CDR1 and CDR2: MNHNS, SASEGT. Unmatched junction bases numbered 6, after V lost 2 bases and J lost 5 bases.

This chain uses TRBV6-5 with TRBJ2-7, with a weak D call TRBD1 (6 bases). V gave up 6 bases and J gave up 3 bases, with 18 bases separating them. The CDR3 covers 15 residues. From germline, CDR1 is MNHEY and CDR2 SVGAGI. Here the CDR3 reads CASRRTGTTYYEQYF. In DNA, the CDR3 is TGTGCCAGCAGGCGTACCGGGACAACCTACTACGAGCAGTACTTC.

This chain joins TRBV11-2 and TRBJ2-7; 7 bases line up with TRBD2. Per the germline V gene, CDR1 is SGHAT and CDR2 is FQNNGV. V trimming: 0 bases; J trimming: 4 bases; junction bases outside the gene matches: 9. The CDR3 spans 16 residues. The CDR3 DNA follows: TGTGCCAGCAGCTTAGACTCGGGAGGTTCTTCTTACGAGCAGTACTTC. This translates into CASSLDSGGSSYEQYF.

The sample holds a few counts of this clonotype. The gene calls are TRBV2 and TRBJ2-7, with 10 bases matching TRBD1. CDR1 and CDR2 (germline): SNHLY, FYNNEI. The CDR3 is 15 residues long. Trimming at V came to 2 bases and at J to 3 bases, leaving 4 bases not matched to a gene. The CDR3 spells CASSESRTGGYEQYF. As DNA, the CDR3 is TGTGCCAGCAGTGAATCTAGGACAGGGGGCTACGAGCAGTACTTC.

This chain links TRBV3-1 with TRBJ1-5; a possible D gene is TRBD1 (6 bases). There are 14 residues in the CDR3. V gave up 1 base and J gave up 5 bases, with 9 bases separating them. Germline assignment: CDR1 LGHDT and CDR2 YNNKEL (reference sequence). The CDR3 reads CASSQGRGDQPQHF. The CDR3, as DNA: TGTGCCAGCAGCCAAGGCAGGGGAGATCAGCCCCAGCATTTT.

The chain has TRBV3-1 and TRBJ2-5; D is possibly TRBD2 (6 bases). The CDR3 is 16 amino acids. The germline V and J ends were trimmed by 4 bases and 0 bases, with 15 bases remaining between them. CDR1 and CDR2 from the germline V gene are LGHDT and YNNKEL (reference sequence). The CDR3 region has the DNA TGTGCCAGCAGCCGACAGAACGCGGGGTACCAAGAGACCCAGTACTTC. This translates into CASSRQNAGYQETQYF.